These 2 T cell receptor beta chains were all obtained from the same sample, sequenced in a study of T cells in Graves' hyperthyroidism and ophthalmopathy. TCR beta CDR3 region amplification was performed from RNA transcripts. HTBI primers were used for first-round RT-PCR of the TCR CDR3. TCRdb reprocessed the multiplex PCR reads via MiXCR and lists one record per CDR3 protein. The sample holds some 490,000 distinct CDR3 sequences; approximately 23% are singletons and the top ten take around 54%. The source material was blood. The receptors here all came from a woman in her 70s with Graves' ophthalmopathy.

The rearrangement joins TRBV28 to TRBJ1-5, with 8 bases that match TRBD1. V shed 2 bases and J 3 bases; nucleotides not matched to a gene: 12. The CDR3 runs to 18 residues. Per germline, CDR1 MDHEN and CDR2 SYDVKM. The CDR3 nucleotides are TGTGCCAGCAGTTTAGGTATCGTTGGGGGACAGGCCAATCAGCCCCAGCATTTT. Protein: CASSLGIVGGQANQPQHF.

This clonotype was counted a few times. V gene TRBV5-1 combines with J gene TRBJ2-3; 7 bases align to TRBD2. The V gene end was trimmed by 2 bases and the J gene end by 1 base; junction bases not matched to a gene: 4. In germline, CDR1 is SGHRS, CDR2 YFSETQ. The CDR3 has 15 residues. The DNA for the CDR3 is TGCGCCAGCAGCTTTATGGCGGGGGGCACAGATACGCAGTATTTT. Its translation is CASSFMAGGTDTQYF.